This passage covers 23 T cell receptor beta chains from one sample sequenced in a study of post-analysis software for immune sequencing data. Study results and limitations: Comparison of patients with controls showed four or five TRBV segments more frequent in patients, TRBV5-6, TRBV5-1 and TRBV20-1 among them.

No antigen has been assigned to these receptors. The authors incorporated unique molecular identifiers into the TCR beta cDNA libraries. TCRdb recomputed calls from the PCR reads with MiXCR, one row per CDR3 protein. The sample records some 800,000 distinct CDR3 sequences, just over 45% being singletons. The specimen sequenced was blood. These TCRs come from a girl aged 5-17 years with multiple sclerosis.

V and J are TRBV12-3 or TRBV12-4 and TRBJ2-1, with 7 bases fitting TRBD1. The CDR3 contains 12 residues. V shed 4 bases, J shed 6 bases, and the junction held 0 bases outside the gene matches. CDR3 nucleotide sequence: TGTGCCAGCAGTTGGGACAGCAATGAGCAGTTCTTC. Protein: CASSWDSNEQFF.

V is TRBV19 and J is TRBJ2-1, with D perhaps TRBD1 (6 bases). The J call is in doubt because the DNA end fits TRBJ2-7 better. CDR3 length equals 13 residues. The germline V gene has CDR1 LNHDA and CDR2 SQIVND (reference sequence). The DNA of the CDR3 is TGTGCCAGTAGTATAACCAGGGGCTACGAGCAGTACTTC. This codes for CASSITRGYEQYF.

This clonotype has more than one count but fewer than ten. This chain links TRBV7-9 with TRBJ2-1; the match to TRBD2 covers 10 bases. This CDR3 has 15 residues. The V gene's germline CDR1 is SEHNR and CDR2 FQNEAQ (reference sequence). After removal of 1 base from V and 7 bases from J, the junction contained 4 bases not matched to a gene. The CDR3 coding sequence is TGTGCCAGCAGCTTAGGCAGCGGGAGGGTGAATGAGCAGTTCTTC. Encoded protein: CASSLGSGRVNEQFF.

The chain recombines TRBV10-3 with TRBJ2-6, with a tentative D call TRBD1 (6 bases). This CDR3 is 16 amino acids long. The germline V and J ends were trimmed by 6 bases and 0 bases, with 12 bases remaining between them. Germline CDR1 reads ENHRY; CDR2 reads SYGVKD. The CDR3 spells CAIRADRSSGANVLTF. In nucleotides, the CDR3 is TGTGCCATCAGGGCCGACAGGAGCTCTGGGGCCAACGTCCTGACTTTC.

This chain joins TRBV10-3 and TRBJ2-7; 7 bases fit TRBD1. The CDR3 consists of 13 residues. Unmatched junction bases numbered 4, after V lost 5 bases and J lost 3 bases. Germline lookup yields CDR1 ENHRY and CDR2 SYGVKD. In DNA form, the CDR3 reads TGTGCCATCAGTACGACAGGGAGCTACGAGCAGTACTTC. Translating it yields CAISTTGSYEQYF.

The V call is TRBV29-1, the J call TRBJ2-1; the match to TRBD2 covers 8 bases. This CDR3 is 14 amino acids long. The V and J ends lost 7 bases and 3 bases, in that order; junction bases with no gene match: 8. Germline V gene data show CDR1 as SQVTM and CDR2 as ANQGSEA. The chain's CDR3 is CSARPSGSYNEQFF. CDR3 nucleotide sequence: TGCAGCGCTCGTCCCAGCGGGAGCTACAATGAGCAGTTCTTC.

The chain has TRBV7-9 and TRBJ1-1; D unresolved. The germline CDR1 and CDR2 sequences are SEHNR and FQNEAQ (reference sequence). The CDR3 is 12 amino acids. V was pared by 4 bases and J by 3 bases, with 6 bases between. The CDR3 bases are TGTGCCAGCAGCTCCCGTTACACTGAAGCTTTCTTT. Its protein is CASSSRYTEAFF.

The J gene is TRBJ2-7, the V gene TRBV15; D is possibly TRBD1 (5 bases). The CDR3 covers 14 residues. V was clipped by 0 bases and J by 0 bases, with 6 bases between them. Germline CDR1 and CDR2: LNHNV and YYDKDF (reference sequence). This CDR3 reads CATSREQGSYEQYF. CDR3 nucleotide sequence: TGTGCCACCAGCAGAGAGCAGGGCTCCTACGAGCAGTACTTC.

The genes are TRBV12-3 or TRBV12-4 and TRBJ2-5; TRBD1 aligns across 7 bases. V gave up 5 bases and J gave up 11 bases; unmatched junction bases: 14. This CDR3 is 14 amino acids long. CDR3 protein: CASSADRDLYGQYF. The CDR3 DNA reads TGTGCCAGCAGTGCTGACAGGGACCTCTACGGGCAGTACTTC.

This clonotype showed up many times. V gene TRBV7-2 combines with J gene TRBJ2-1; 7 positions agree with TRBD2. This CDR3 has 13 amino acids. Germline V lookup: CDR1 SGHTA, CDR2 FQGNSA. J was trimmed by 15 bases and V by 5 bases; bases with no gene match: 13. CDR3 protein: CASSPPLAGVVFF. CDR3 nucleotide sequence: TGTGCCAGCAGCCCCCCCTTGGCGGGGGTAGTGTTCTTC.

This clonotype occurred a few times. The rearrangement uses TRBV28 and TRBJ2-5, with TRBD2 matching 11 bases. Germline V gene sequence: CDR1 MDHEN, CDR2 SYDVKM. V trimming: 6 bases; J trimming: 2 bases; junction bases outside the gene matches: 20. This CDR3 has 20 amino acids. CDR3 coding DNA: TGTGCCAGCAGACGATGGGACCGACTAGCGGGAACGGGTATTCAAGAGACCCAGTACTTC. It translates to CASRRWDRLAGTGIQETQYF.

Of note for this clonotype: An end of the junction does not agree with germline; a read error may underlie this. The chain combines TRBV4-3 with TRBJ2-5; D is perhaps TRBD1 or TRBD2 (6 bases each). Germline lookup yields CDR1 LGHNA and CDR2 YSLEER. There are 15 residues in the CDR3. CDR3: CASSQDRGAGEAQYF. The CDR3 DNA sequence: TGCGCCAGCAGCCAAGATAGGGGGGCAGGAGAGGCCCAGTACTTC.

A single count supports this clonotype. The chain joins TRBV5-1 to TRBJ2-7; 9 positions agree with TRBD1. The ends lost 4 bases at V and 4 bases at J; junction bases unmatched: 9. The germline CDR1 and CDR2 sequences are SGHRS and YFSETQ. The CDR3 consists of 15 residues. The CDR3 here is CASSSRQGGIYEQYF. The CDR3 coding sequence is TGCGCCAGCAGCAGCCGACAGGGGGGTATATACGAGCAGTACTTC. Combining the CDR3 with reference TRBV5-1 and TRBJ2-7 gives the whole variable domain KAGVTQTPRYLIKTRGQQVTLSCSPISGHRSVSWYQQTPGQGLQFLFEYFSETQRNKGNFPGRFSGRQFSNSRSEMNVSTLELGDSALYLCASSSRQGGIYEQYFGPGTRLTVT.

This chain joins TRBV7-9 and TRBJ2-4; 10 positions agree with TRBD1. The closer fit of TRBJ2-7 to the DNA end suggests the J call may be wrong. The CDR3 has 14 amino acids. Germline V gene data show CDR1 as SEHNR and CDR2 as FQNEAQ (reference sequence). The CDR3 sequence: CASSVTGGVYEQYF. The CDR3 coding sequence is TGTGCCAGCAGCGTGACAGGGGGCGTCTACGAGCAGTACTTC.

This clonotype came up a few times. The chain is built from TRBV24-1 and TRBJ2-3, with D unresolved. The ends were cut back, 5 bases at V and 4 bases at J, with 9 bases in the middle. Looked up from germline, CDR1 is KGHDR and CDR2 is SFDVKD. CDR3 length: 13 amino acids. Here the CDR3 reads CATSAPLSDTQYF. In nucleotides, the CDR3 is TGTGCCACCAGTGCCCCGTTGTCAGATACGCAGTATTTT.

This chain uses TRBV11-3 with TRBJ2-3; the D gene is possibly TRBD1 (5 bases). The CDR3 has 16 amino acids. Trimming stripped 6 bases from V and 0 bases from J, with 16 bases between. The germline gives CDR1 SGHNT, CDR2 YENEEA. The DNA of the CDR3 is TGTGCCAGCAGGCAAAAGGGGTTCCTGAGCACAGATACGCAGTATTTT. Residues: CASRQKGFLSTDTQYF.

The genes are TRBV6-6 and TRBJ2-4, with D unresolved. Germline CDR1 and CDR2: MNHNY and SVGAGI (reference sequence). V lost 5 bases to trimming and J lost 2 bases, with 4 bases between them. This CDR3 has 12 residues. CDR3 in DNA: TGTGCCAGCAGTCGTCCCAAAAACATTCAGTACTTC. Translated, it gives CASSRPKNIQYF.

The chain is built from TRBV24-1 and TRBJ1-5; D possibly corresponds to TRBD1 (6 bases). The germline V gene has CDR1 KGHDR and CDR2 SFDVKD. V shed 6 bases and J shed 5 bases, with 10 bases lying between them. This CDR3 spans 13 amino acids. The CDR3 spells CATSKGGYQPQHF. Written as DNA, the CDR3 is TGTGCCACCAGTAAGGGGGGGTATCAGCCCCAGCATTTT.

The chain employs TRBV7-9 and TRBJ2-1; weak D call: TRBD2 (5 bases). CDR3 length: 14 residues. Trimming left V 1 base short and J 5 bases short, with 9 bases between. The V gene's germline CDR1 is SEHNR and CDR2 FQNEAQ (reference sequence). The CDR3 DNA follows: TGTGCCAGCAGCTTAGGGGAGTACCACAATGAGCAGTTCTTC. Its translation is CASSLGEYHNEQFF.

The chain links TRBV5-1 to TRBJ2-1; 11 nucleotides line up with TRBD2. The better agreement between TRBJ2-7 and the DNA end casts doubt on the J call. Germline-derived CDR1 and CDR2 are SGHRS and YFSETQ. The CDR3 consists of 16 residues. The CDR3 protein is CASSPKTSGTNNEQYF. The DNA for the CDR3 is TGCGCCAGCAGCCCCAAGACTAGCGGGACGAACAATGAGCAGTACTTC.

The CDR3 DNA reads TGTGCCAGCAGTTTATCAGCGGGAGGGGGGGAGCAGTTCTTC. Protein sequence: CASSLSAGGGEQFF. The rearrangement uses TRBV12-3 or TRBV12-4 and TRBJ2-1; 10 nucleotides align to TRBD2. V was pared by 2 bases and J by 10 bases, with 5 bases of the junction left unmatched. The CDR3 covers 14 residues.

This clonotype was recorded a few times. The rearrangement links TRBV20-1 to TRBJ1-2; 8 bases are shared with TRBD1. The CDR3 is 14 amino acids. CDR1 and CDR2 from the germline V gene are DFQATT and SNEGSKA (reference sequence). V was clipped by 3 bases and J by 4 bases; unmatched bases: 7. The CDR3 reads CSARTGESSYGYTF. The DNA of the CDR3 is TGCAGTGCTAGGACAGGGGAATCCTCCTATGGCTACACCTTC.

The sample holds a few counts of this clonotype. V and J are TRBV6-6 and TRBJ2-3; tentative D call: TRBD1 (5 bases). Trimming took 7 bases from V and 2 from J, leaving 19 bases between them. Germline-derived CDR1 and CDR2 are MNHNY and SVGAGI (reference sequence). The CDR3 is made up of 16 amino acids. CDR3 amino acids: CASIFRGQGFTDTQYF. CDR3 sequence (DNA): TGTGCCAGCATCTTCCGAGGCCAGGGATTCACAGATACGCAGTATTTT.